These T cell receptor beta chains were read from a single sample in a study of beta chain features in type 1 diabetes. Profiling relied on immunoSEQ multiplex PCR, and the TCRdb table lists in-frame clones only, not all of them. This table has fewer than 350,000 clones, 7% to 9% appearing once. The specimen sequenced was central memory CD4+ T cells from blood. The receptor source for this set is a woman aged 18-30 years in good health. The CDR3 runs from the conserved cysteine through the conserved F or W. The D gene is left open where the match is weak. A row's size may be missing; if present it is once, few, many or a size class.

j_gene | abundance | d_gene | v_gene | CDR3aa | CDR3nt
TRBJ2-4 | many | . | TRBV7-9 | CASSFADPNIQYF | TGTGCCAGCAGCTTTGCGGACCCAAACATTCAGTACTTC
TRBJ2-1 | few | TRBD1 | TRBV6-5 | CASSYSTGTGQFF | TGTGCCAGCAGTTACTCGACAGGGACAGGTCAGTTCTTC
TRBJ1-1 | . | . | TRBV4-1 | CASSQERSQMNTEAFF | TGCGCCAGCAGCCAAGAAAGGTCGCAGATGAACACTGAAGCTTTCTTT
TRBJ1-1 | few | TRBD1 | TRBV5-4 | CASSRTRDRDTEAFF | TGTGCCAGCAGCCGAACCCGGGACAGGGACACTGAAGCTTTCTTT
TRBJ2-5 | . | . | TRBV5-1 | CASSSRGPGETQYF | TGCGCCAGCAGTTCCAGGGGCCCTGGCGAGACCCAGTACTTC
TRBJ1-2 | . | . | TRBV9 | CASSVGAGTMGSYGYTF | TGTGCCAGCAGCGTAGGGGCAGGAACTATGGGATCCTATGGCTACACCTTC
TRBJ2-5 | few | TRBD1 | TRBV5-6 | CASSFSPQGSGTQYF | TGTGCCAGCAGCTTCTCCCCACAGGGGAGCGGGACCCAGTACTTC
TRBJ1-2 | . | . | TRBV5-1 | CASSLQGDGYGYTF | TGCGCCAGCAGCTTGCAAGGGGATGGCTATGGCTACACCTTC
TRBJ1-2 | . | . | TRBV7-9 | CASSLRGNYGYTF | TGTGCCAGCAGCTTACGGGGGAACTATGGCTACACCTTC
TRBJ1-4 | many | . | TRBV7-9 | CASRLPDHEKLFF | TGTGCCAGCAGGCTTCCGGATCATGAAAAACTGTTTTTT
TRBJ2-3 | . | TRBD2 | TRBV6-6 | CASTLGGGTDTQYF | TGTGCCAGCACTCTGGGGGGGGGCACAGATACGCAGTATTTT
TRBJ1-2 | few | . | TRBV4-1 | CASSQVLEGAFRSGYTF | TGCGCCAGCAGCCAAGTCCTGGAGGGTGCGTTCAGGTCTGGCTACACCTTC
TRBJ2-6 | few | . | TRBV5-6 | CASSLYPGTSGANVLTF | TGTGCCAGCAGCTTGTACCCAGGTACCTCTGGGGCCAACGTCCTGACTTTC
TRBJ2-7 | . | TRBD2 | TRBV13 | CASNLASGRGSSYEQYF | TGTGCCAGCAACCTGGCCAGCGGGAGGGGGAGCTCCTACGAGCAGTACTTC
TRBJ2-7 | . | . | TRBV15 | CATSRDTLGYEQYF | TGTGCCACCAGCAGAGACACTCTAGGCTACGAGCAGTACTTC
TRBJ2-3 | few | . | TRBV7-2 | CASSLVAGRTDTQYF | TGTGCCAGCAGCTTAGTTGCGGGGCGCACAGATACGCAGTATTTT
TRBJ1-5 | few | . | TRBV29-1 | CSVEDEGNQPQHF | TGCAGCGTTGAAGACGAGGGCAATCAGCCCCAGCATTTT
TRBJ1-5 | few | . | TRBV27 | CASSQSQTGNQPQHF | TGTGCCAGCAGTCAGAGCCAGACCGGCAATCAGCCCCAGCATTTT
TRBJ1-4 | many | . | TRBV18 | CASSRGNEKLFF | TGTGCCAGCTCACGGGGTAATGAAAAACTGTTTTTT
TRBJ2-5 | few | TRBD2 | TRBV7-2 | CASSYLGGTRETQYF | TGTGCCAGCAGCTACCTGGGGGGGACTAGGGAGACCCAGTACTTC
TRBJ1-2 | many | . | TRBV5-4 | CASSLATDNYGYTF | TGTGCCAGCAGCTTGGCCACGGATAACTATGGCTACACCTTC
TRBJ2-5 | many | TRBD2 | TRBV2 | CASVAGGTQYF | TGTGCCAGCGTTGCGGGAGGGACCCAGTACTTC
TRBJ2-3 | few | TRBD1 | TRBV5-6 | CASSRTGGTLPTQYF | TGTGCCAGCAGCCGGACAGGGGGGACTCTCCCTACGCAGTATTTT
TRBJ1-5 | few | . | TRBV7-2 | CASSLKRNQPQHF | TGTGCCAGCAGCTTAAAGAGGAATCAGCCCCAGCATTTT
TRBJ2-2 | few | TRBD2 | TRBV25-1 | CASRAPGGGAIGELFF | TGTGCCAGCAGGGCCCCTGGCGGGGGGGCCATCGGGGAGCTGTTTTTT
TRBJ1-1 | few | . | TRBV5-1 | CASRQGLNTEAFF | TGCGCCAGCAGACAGGGTCTCAACACTGAAGCTTTCTTT
TRBJ2-5 | . | . | TRBV7-8 | CASSLARGEQETQYF | TGTGCCAGCAGCTTAGCGAGGGGGGAACAAGAGACCCAGTACTTC
TRBJ2-7 | . | TRBD2 | TRBV6-6 | CASIRTSGAYEQYF | TGTGCCAGCATTCGGACTAGCGGGGCCTACGAGCAGTACTTC
TRBJ1-2 | . | . | TRBV7-3 | CASSLSANYGYTF | TGTGCCAGCAGCTTGTCGGCAAACTATGGCTACACCTTC
TRBJ2-3 | few | . | TRBV4-3 | CASSRDGMGTDTQYF | TGCGCCAGCAGCCGAGACGGTATGGGCACAGATACGCAGTATTTT
TRBJ1-6 | few | TRBD1 | TRBV5-4 | CASGRRDRNSPLHF | TGTGCCAGCGGACGCCGGGACAGAAATTCACCCCTCCACTTT
TRBJ2-7 | . | . | TRBV21-1 | CASPRAVRPYEQYF | TGTGCCAGCCCCCGGGCGGTGAGACCCTACGAGCAGTACTTC
TRBJ2-3 | few | . | TRBV7-9 | CASSFQLTTAIYPQYF | TGTGCCAGCAGCTTCCAGCTTACGACAGCCATTTATCCGCAGTATTTT
TRBJ2-7 | many | TRBD1 | TRBV9 | CASSLGTGGPVLSYEQYF | TGTGCCAGCAGCTTAGGGACAGGGGGCCCCGTCCTCTCCTACGAGCAGTACTTC
TRBJ1-4 | . | . | TRBV28 | CASSSGREGNEKLFF | TGTGCCAGCAGTTCGGGCCGGGAAGGGAATGAAAAACTGTTTTTT
TRBJ2-7 | . | . | TRBV14 | CASSQDRRQGSREQYF | TGTGCCAGCAGCCAAGATCGGCGGCAGGGAAGTCGCGAGCAGTACTTC
TRBJ2-1 | few | TRBD2 | TRBV11-1 | CASSLSTSGRRNEQFF | TGTGCCAGCAGCTTAAGCACTAGCGGGAGGCGCAATGAGCAGTTCTTC
TRBJ1-2 | few | . | TRBV7-9 | CASSSRGESLRGYTF | TGTGCCAGCAGCTCTCGGGGGGAGAGCTTGCGGGGCTACACCTTC
TRBJ1-1 | few | . | TRBV18 | CASSPMVAANTEAFF | TGTGCCAGCTCCCCAATGGTCGCGGCGAACACTGAAGCTTTCTTT
TRBJ1-1 | few | . | TRBV10-3 | CAISGFGGGTEAFF | TGTGCCATCAGTGGATTTGGGGGTGGCACTGAAGCTTTCTTT
TRBJ2-5 | . | . | TRBV5-8 | CASSPDGVVAAETQYF | TGTGCCAGCAGCCCAGACGGGGTCGTGGCGGCAGAGACCCAGTACTTC
TRBJ1-1 | . | . | TRBV30 | CAWSGSRKGNTEAFF | TGTGCCTGGAGTGGCAGCAGGAAAGGGAACACTGAAGCTTTCTTT
TRBJ2-7 | . | TRBD1 | TRBV29-1 | CSVGGTGKYTQQYF | TGCAGCGTTGGGGGGACAGGCAAATACACTCAGCAGTACTTC
TRBJ2-3 | many | . | TRBV19 | CASSIKELTDTQYF | TGTGCCAGTAGTATCAAAGAATTGACAGATACGCAGTATTTT
TRBJ1-1 | few | . | TRBV7-9 | CASSSLMGTEAFF | TGTGCCAGCAGCTCCTTAATGGGCACTGAAGCTTTCTTT
TRBJ2-7 | few | TRBD1 | TRBV19 | CASSRGQGGYYEQYF | TGTGCCAGTAGCAGGGGACAGGGGGGATACTACGAGCAGTACTTC
TRBJ1-1 | few | . | TRBV5-1 | CASSLHPGNAEAFF | TGCGCCAGCAGCTTGCACCCAGGAAATGCTGAAGCTTTCTTT
TRBJ2-7 | . | . | TRBV10-2 | CASRGLGGSSYEQYF | TGCGCCAGCAGAGGTCTTGGGGGCAGCTCCTACGAGCAGTACTTC
TRBJ1-1 | many | TRBD1 | TRBV28 | CASPPPTGRATEAFF | TGTGCCAGCCCCCCGCCGACAGGGCGGGCCACTGAAGCTTTCTTT
TRBJ2-5 | . | . | TRBV5-4 | CASSQVSREETQYF | TGTGCCAGCAGCCAAGTTTCGCGGGAAGAGACCCAGTACTTC
TRBJ1-2 | few | TRBD1 | TRBV5-1 | CASSSGTGANYGYTF | TGCGCCAGCAGCTCGGGGACAGGGGCAAACTATGGCTACACCTTC
TRBJ1-6 | few | . | TRBV6-5 | CASRVKAGPNSPLHF | TGTGCCAGCAGGGTCAAGGCAGGGCCGAATTCACCCCTCCACTTT
TRBJ2-3 | few | . | TRBV7-2 | CAGKRLSTDTQYF | TGTGCCGGGAAGCGGTTGAGCACAGATACGCAGTATTTT
TRBJ1-5 | . | TRBD1 | TRBV29-1 | CSVLDGTGGQPQHF | TGCAGCGTCCTGGATGGGACAGGAGGGCAGCCCCAGCATTTT
TRBJ2-3 | few | . | TRBV27 | CASSLSRGGDTQYF | TGTGCCAGCAGTTTAAGCAGGGGAGGGGATACGCAGTATTTT
TRBJ2-5 | few | . | TRBV18 | CASSPSATGQETQYF | TGTGCCAGCTCACCGTCCGCAACGGGGCAAGAGACCCAGTACTTC
TRBJ2-5 | . | TRBD2 | TRBV12-5 | CASGLGTSGALGETQYF | TGTGCTAGTGGTTTGGGGACTAGCGGGGCGCTAGGAGAGACCCAGTACTTC